The rows below give T cell receptor beta chains drawn from one sample of a study of lymphopenia after photon versus proton radiotherapy. The repertoire was sequenced with immunoSEQ multiplex PCR; TCRdb's copy has only in-frame clones and lacks some. The repertoire holds tens of thousands of clones, with about 93% as singletons. The sequencing here drew on peripheral blood, taken from a patient treated with proton-based radiotherapy. Receptor source: a woman aged 65 to 85 with pancreatic cancer. Some clones in this sample may be carry-over from other donors' samples. CDR3s include the opening cysteine and the closing phenylalanine or tryptophan. D genes are given only for firm matches. Clone sizes are given selectively: once, few, many, or a class where the clone is expanded.

clone_size	v_call	j_call	d_call	cdr3_aa	cdr3_nt
.	TRBV7-2	TRBJ2-3	TRBD2	CASSFPGLAGVSDTQYF	TGTGCCAGCAGCTTCCCGGGACTAGCGGGAGTTTCAGATACGCAGTATTTT
.	TRBV9	TRBJ2-7	TRBD2	CASSVGGSGSYEQYF	TGTGCCAGCAGCGTAGGCGGTAGCGGGAGTTACGAGCAGTACTTC
.	TRBV11-1	TRBJ2-5	.	CASSGRDKQETQYF	TGTGCCAGCAGCGGCCGGGACAAACAAGAGACCCAGTACTTC
.	TRBV15	TRBJ1-1	TRBD1	CATSRDIGQGATEAFF	TGTGCCACCAGCAGAGACATTGGACAGGGGGCCACTGAAGCTTTCTTT
few	TRBV4-2	TRBJ1-1	TRBD1	CASSQEGDRGNTEAFF	TGTGCCAGCAGCCAAGAAGGGGACAGGGGCAACACTGAAGCTTTCTTT
.	TRBV5-1	TRBJ1-2	TRBD1	CASSTDRGFDGYTF	TGCGCCAGCAGCACCGACAGGGGATTTGATGGCTACACCTTC
.	TRBV15	TRBJ2-2	.	CATSRDQITGELFF	TGTGCCACCAGCAGAGACCAGATCACCGGGGAGCTGTTTTTT
.	TRBV2	TRBJ1-5	.	CASSADRNQPQHF	TGTGCCAGCAGCGCGGACCGGAATCAGCCCCAGCATTTT
.	TRBV5-4	TRBJ2-7	.	CASSTGLNYEQYF	TGTGCCAGCAGCACCGGACTAAATTACGAGCAGTACTTC
.	TRBV28	TRBJ1-1	TRBD1	CASSFGTGVTEAFF	TGTGCCAGCAGTTTCGGGACAGGGGTGACTGAAGCTTTCTTT
once	TRBV5-4	TRBJ1-5	TRBD1	CASSLLGQGPSNQPQHF	TGTGCCAGCAGCTTGTTAGGACAGGGGCCTAGCAATCAGCCCCAGCATTTT
.	TRBV19	TRBJ2-2	TRBD2	CASSIPHRSSGRALTGELFF	TGTGCCAGTAGTATACCCCATAGAAGTAGCGGGAGGGCACTCACCGGGGAGCTGTTTTTT
.	TRBV6-1	TRBJ1-2	.	CASSEGRGLTNYGYTF	TGTGCCAGCAGTGAAGGCAGAGGTCTAACTAACTATGGCTACACCTTC
.	TRBV7-2	TRBJ2-5	TRBD2	CASSFSTSGRETQYF	TGTGCCAGCAGCTTCTCGACTAGCGGGAGAGAGACCCAGTACTTC
.	TRBV6-6	TRBJ2-5	.	CATRGRELQETQYF	TGTGCAACCCGGGGACGGGAGCTTCAAGAGACCCAGTACTTC
.	TRBV5-1	TRBJ2-1	TRBD2	CASSGTSVNNEQFF	TGCGCCAGCAGCGGGACTAGCGTCAACAATGAGCAGTTCTTC
few	TRBV30	TRBJ1-1	.	CAWQSGPWGYTEAFF	TGTGCCTGGCAGAGTGGCCCGTGGGGCTACACTGAAGCTTTCTTT
.	TRBV5-1	TRBJ2-7	TRBD1	CASSLGPQGIYEQYF	TGCGCCAGCAGCTTGGGGCCACAGGGGATCTACGAGCAGTACTTC
.	TRBV4-1	TRBJ2-5	TRBD1	CASSVGRGRLQETQYF	TGCGCCAGCAGCGTAGGAAGGGGGCGTCTACAAGAGACCCAGTACTTC
.	TRBV7-2	TRBJ1-1	.	CASSLNGGSLGNTEAFF	TGTGCCAGCAGCTTAAACGGGGGATCTTTGGGGAACACTGAAGCTTTCTTT
few	TRBV27	TRBJ1-2	TRBD1	CASSPGTGPRYGYTF	TGTGCCAGCAGTCCCGGGACAGGGCCCAGATATGGCTACACCTTC
.	TRBV2	TRBJ1-4	.	CASTGTGGSEKLFF	TGTGCCAGCACTGGGACGGGGGGCAGTGAAAAACTGTTTTTT
.	TRBV27	TRBJ2-7	TRBD2	CASSFEAGGNYEQYF	TGTGCCAGCAGTTTTGAAGCGGGAGGTAACTACGAGCAGTACTTC
.	TRBV19	TRBJ2-2	TRBD2	CASNSGRAAGELFF	TGTGCCAGTAATAGCGGGAGGGCCGCCGGGGAGCTGTTTTTT
.	TRBV5-4	TRBJ2-5	.	CASSLAGVGETQYF	TGTGCCAGCAGCCTGGCCGGGGTAGGGGAGACCCAGTACTTC
few	TRBV27	TRBJ2-4	TRBD1	CASSFGTGEWNIQYF	TGTGCCAGCAGTTTTGGGACAGGCGAGTGGAACATTCAGTACTTC
.	TRBV28	TRBJ2-4	.	CASSPQRGLAKNIQYF	TGTGCCAGCAGTCCCCAGAGAGGCTTAGCCAAAAACATTCAGTACTTC
.	TRBV30	TRBJ2-1	.	CAWSGEYNEQFF	TGTGCCTGGAGCGGGGAGTACAATGAGCAGTTCTTC
.	TRBV5-1	TRBJ1-2	.	CASSSGQTNYGYTF	TGCGCCAGCAGCAGTGGACAGACCAACTATGGCTACACCTTC
once	TRBV5-4	TRBJ2-7	TRBD2	CASSFRLAGVSYEQYF	TGTGCCAGCAGCTTTCGGCTAGCGGGAGTCTCCTACGAGCAGTACTTC
.	TRBV9	TRBJ1-1	.	CASSVDRMNTEAFF	TGTGCCAGCAGCGTAGATAGAATGAACACTGAAGCTTTCTTT
.	TRBV28	TRBJ1-4	.	CASSPSNQGSGEKLFF	TGTGCCAGCAGCCCTTCAAACCAGGGGTCGGGTGAAAAACTGTTTTTT
.	TRBV19	TRBJ2-7	TRBD2	CASSKLAGVEYEQYF	TGTGCCAGTAGTAAACTAGCGGGAGTCGAGTACGAGCAGTACTTC
.	TRBV5-1	TRBJ2-7	TRBD1	CASSLAGQGAPYEQYF	TGCGCCAGCAGCTTGGCAGGGCAGGGGGCGCCGTACGAGCAGTACTTC
once	TRBV14	TRBJ2-1	TRBD2	CASSHYTGGTSGRGDEQFF	TGTGCCAGCAGCCATTACACCGGCGGGACTAGCGGGAGGGGCGATGAGCAGTTCTTC
.	TRBV6-6	TRBJ1-4	TRBD1	CASSYRTGGTEKLFF	TGTGCCAGCAGTTACCGGACAGGGGGCACTGAAAAACTGTTTTTT
.	TRBV27	TRBJ2-3	TRBD2	CASSLSAPGLGLDTQYF	TGTGCCAGCAGTTTATCGGCCCCCGGACTAGGATTAGATACGCAGTATTTT
.	TRBV6-4	TRBJ2-3	.	CASSPTGFTPTDTQYF	TGTGCCAGCAGTCCAACAGGTTTCACCCCCACAGATACGCAGTATTTT
.	TRBV7-2	TRBJ2-3	TRBD2	CASSLAGVSTDTQYF	TGTGCCAGCAGTCTAGCGGGAGTCAGCACAGATACGCAGTATTTT
.	TRBV10-3	TRBJ2-1	.	CAISETGTLSYNEQFF	TGTGCCATCAGCGAAACAGGGACGCTCTCCTACAATGAGCAGTTCTTC
.	TRBV11-2	TRBJ2-7	TRBD1	CASSRDRDYEQYF	TGTGCCAGCAGCCGGGACAGGGATTACGAGCAGTACTTC
.	TRBV19	TRBJ2-3	.	CASSNPVTDTQYF	TGTGCCAGTAGTAATCCCGTCACAGATACGCAGTATTTT
.	TRBV14	TRBJ1-1	.	CASSQVLTPLNTEAFF	TGTGCCAGCAGCCAAGTCTTAACCCCCCTCAACACTGAAGCTTTCTTT
.	TRBV4-2	TRBJ1-4	.	CASRIHPRNEKLFF	TGTGCCAGCAGAATCCACCCCAGAAATGAAAAACTGTTTTTT
.	TRBV7-9	TRBJ2-3	TRBD1	CASSLGQGGDTQYF	TGTGCCAGCAGCCTAGGACAGGGAGGAGATACGCAGTATTTT
.	TRBV15	TRBJ2-3	TRBD2	CATSRDPAGANTQYF	TGTGCCACCAGCAGAGATCCAGCGGGAGCTAATACGCAGTATTTT
.	TRBV5-3	TRBJ2-3	TRBD1	CARSSGQDSTDTQYF	TGTGCCAGAAGTTCTGGACAGGACAGCACAGATACGCAGTATTTT
.	TRBV4-1	TRBJ1-2	.	CASSQTGIVFYGYTF	TGCGCCAGCAGCCAAACGGGGATAGTGTTCTATGGCTACACCTTC
.	TRBV6-1	TRBJ2-7	.	CASSLRTDYEQYF	TGTGCCAGCAGCCTCCGGACGGACTACGAGCAGTACTTC
.	TRBV18	TRBJ2-1	TRBD2	CASSIAGGSYNEQFF	TGTGCCAGCTCAATAGCGGGAGGTTCCTACAATGAGCAGTTCTTC
.	TRBV6-6	TRBJ2-7	.	CASRNRRGAEEQYF	TGTGCCAGCAGAAACAGACGGGGGGCTGAAGAGCAGTACTTC
.	TRBV7-2	TRBJ2-1	.	CASSLTGLFGRNEQFF	TGTGCCAGCAGCTTGACCGGGTTGTTTGGTCGCAATGAGCAGTTCTTC
once	TRBV6-5	TRBJ1-1	TRBD1	CASSLDRENTEAFF	TGTGCCAGCAGCCTCGACAGGGAGAACACTGAAGCTTTCTTT
.	TRBV7-9	TRBJ2-1	.	CASSLGNGNHNEQFF	TGTGCCAGCAGCTTAGGCAACGGAAATCACAATGAGCAGTTCTTC
.	TRBV7-6	TRBJ2-1	.	CASSLEAVGTHYNEQFF	TGTGCCAGCAGCTTAGAGGCTGTCGGGACCCACTACAATGAGCAGTTCTTC
.	TRBV28	TRBJ2-2	.	CASSPPGLRVTGELFF	TGTGCCAGCAGTCCGCCGGGACTCCGTGTCACCGGGGAGCTGTTTTTT
.	TRBV4-1	TRBJ2-3	TRBD2	CASSQREVAGGPPTSLDTQYF	TGCGCCAGCAGCCAACGTGAGGTAGCGGGAGGGCCCCCTACATCTCTAGATACGCAGTATTTT
few	TRBV11-2	TRBJ2-5	.	CASSSQETQYF	TGTGCCAGCAGCTCCCAAGAGACCCAGTACTTC
.	TRBV19	TRBJ2-1	.	CASSMPRQVFSSYNEQFF	TGTGCCAGTAGTATGCCCAGACAGGTTTTTAGCTCCTACAATGAGCAGTTCTTC
.	TRBV7-7	TRBJ1-1	.	CASRRHSGENTEAFF	TGTGCTAGCAGACGACACAGCGGCGAGAACACTGAAGCTTTCTTT